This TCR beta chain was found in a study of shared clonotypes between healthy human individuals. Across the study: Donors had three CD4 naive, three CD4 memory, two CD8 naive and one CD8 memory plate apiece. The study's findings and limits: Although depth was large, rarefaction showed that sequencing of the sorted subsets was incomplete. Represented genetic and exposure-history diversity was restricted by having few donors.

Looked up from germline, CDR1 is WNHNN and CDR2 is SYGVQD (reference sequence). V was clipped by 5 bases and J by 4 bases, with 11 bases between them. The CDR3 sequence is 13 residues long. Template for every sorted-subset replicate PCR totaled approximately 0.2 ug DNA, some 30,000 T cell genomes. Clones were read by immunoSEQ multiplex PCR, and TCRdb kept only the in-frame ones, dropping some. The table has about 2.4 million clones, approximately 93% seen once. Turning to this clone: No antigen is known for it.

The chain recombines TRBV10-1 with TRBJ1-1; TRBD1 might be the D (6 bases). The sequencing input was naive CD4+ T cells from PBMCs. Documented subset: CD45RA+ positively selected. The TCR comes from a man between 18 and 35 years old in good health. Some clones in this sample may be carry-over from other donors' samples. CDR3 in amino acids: CASSRGGVTEAFF. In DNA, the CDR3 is TGCGCCAGCAGTAGGGGGGGAGTCACTGAAGCTTTCTTT.